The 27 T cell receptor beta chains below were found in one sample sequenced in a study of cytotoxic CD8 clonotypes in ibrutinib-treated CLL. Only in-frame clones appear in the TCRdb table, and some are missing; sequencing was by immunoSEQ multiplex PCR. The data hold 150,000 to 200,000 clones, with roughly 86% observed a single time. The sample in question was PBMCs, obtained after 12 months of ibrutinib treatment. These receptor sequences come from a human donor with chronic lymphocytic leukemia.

As DNA, the CDR3 is TGTGCCAGCAGCTTGGTGGCCAGGGACACTGAAGCTTTCTTT. Its translation: CASSLVARDTEAFF. This chain uses TRBV5-8 with TRBJ1-1; weak D call: TRBD1 (5 bases). Germline lookup yields CDR1 SGHTS and CDR2 YDEGEE. The V end lost 0 bases, the J end lost 3 bases, and 9 bases lay between the germline ends. The CDR3 sequence is 14 residues long.

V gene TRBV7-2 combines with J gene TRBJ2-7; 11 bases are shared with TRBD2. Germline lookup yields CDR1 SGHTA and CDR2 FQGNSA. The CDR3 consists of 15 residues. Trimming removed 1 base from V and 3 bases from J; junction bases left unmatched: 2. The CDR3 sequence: CASSLVAGGDYEQYF. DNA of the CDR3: TGTGCCAGCAGCTTAGTAGCGGGAGGGGACTACGAGCAGTACTTC. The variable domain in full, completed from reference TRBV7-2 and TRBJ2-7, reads GAGVSQSPSNKVTEKGKDVELRCDPISGHTALYWYRQSLGQGLEFLIYFQGNSAPDKSGLPSDRFSAERTGGSVSTLTIQRTQQEDSAVYLCASSLVAGGDYEQYFGPGTRLTVT.

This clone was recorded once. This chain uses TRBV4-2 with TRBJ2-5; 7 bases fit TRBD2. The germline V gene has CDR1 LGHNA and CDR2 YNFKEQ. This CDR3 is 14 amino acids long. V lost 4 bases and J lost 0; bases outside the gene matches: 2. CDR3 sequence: CASSRTRDQETQYF. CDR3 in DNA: TGTGCCAGCAGCCGGACTAGGGACCAAGAGACCCAGTACTTC.

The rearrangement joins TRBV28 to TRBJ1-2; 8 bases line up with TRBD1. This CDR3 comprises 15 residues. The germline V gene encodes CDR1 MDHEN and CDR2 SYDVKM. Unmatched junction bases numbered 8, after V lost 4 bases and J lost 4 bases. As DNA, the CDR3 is TGTGCCAGCAGTTCTAATTCAGGGGGCCGCTATGGCTACACCTTC. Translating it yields CASSSNSGGRYGYTF.

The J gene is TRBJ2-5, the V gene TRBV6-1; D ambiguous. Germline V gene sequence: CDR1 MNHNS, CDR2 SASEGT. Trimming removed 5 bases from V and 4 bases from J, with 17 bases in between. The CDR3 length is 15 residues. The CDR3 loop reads CASSPTLVLGETQYF. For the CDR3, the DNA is TGTGCCAGCAGTCCTACTTTGGTCTTGGGAGAGACCCAGTACTTC.

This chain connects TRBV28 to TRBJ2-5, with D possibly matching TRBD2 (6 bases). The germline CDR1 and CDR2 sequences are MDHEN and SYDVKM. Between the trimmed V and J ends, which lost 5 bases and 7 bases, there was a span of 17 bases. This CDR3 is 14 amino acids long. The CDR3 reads CASSPGTPGATQYF. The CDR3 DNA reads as TGTGCCAGCAGTCCGGGGACTCCCGGGGCGACCCAGTACTTC.

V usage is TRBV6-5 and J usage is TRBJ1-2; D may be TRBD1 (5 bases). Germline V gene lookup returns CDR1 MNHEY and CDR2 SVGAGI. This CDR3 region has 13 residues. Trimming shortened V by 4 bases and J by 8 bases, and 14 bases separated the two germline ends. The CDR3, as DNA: TGTGCCAGCAGTTCTACCAAGACAGAAGGCTACACCTTC. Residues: CASSSTKTEGYTF.

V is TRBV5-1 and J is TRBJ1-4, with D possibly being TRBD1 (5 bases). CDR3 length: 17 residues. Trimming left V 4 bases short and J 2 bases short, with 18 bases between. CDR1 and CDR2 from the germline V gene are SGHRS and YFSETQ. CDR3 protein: CASSARVGGRTNEKLFF. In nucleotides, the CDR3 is TGCGCCAGCAGCGCCCGAGTTGGGGGGAGGACTAATGAAAAACTGTTTTTT.

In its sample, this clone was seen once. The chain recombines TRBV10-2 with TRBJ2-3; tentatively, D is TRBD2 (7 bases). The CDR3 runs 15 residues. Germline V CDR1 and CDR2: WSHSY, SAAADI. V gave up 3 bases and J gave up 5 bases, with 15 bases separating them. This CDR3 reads CASSDPGGLGDTQYF. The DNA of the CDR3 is TGCGCCAGCAGTGACCCGGGGGGCCTAGGAGATACGCAGTATTTT.

CDR3 sequence reads: CASSPTTGGGYEQYF. CDR3 in DNA: TGTGCCAGCTCACCTACGACAGGGGGCGGGTACGAGCAGTACTTC. V is TRBV18 and J is TRBJ2-7, with TRBD1 identical over 10 bases. CDR1 is KGHSH, CDR2 LQKENI, per germline. The length of the CDR3 is 15 residues. V gave up 3 bases and J gave up 4 bases; unmatched junction bases: 6. Full variable domain (rest looked up from reference TRBV18 and TRBJ2-7): NAGVMQNPRHLVRRRGQEARLRCSPMKGHSHVYWYRQLPEEGLKFMVYLQKENIIDESGMPKERFSAEFPKEGPSILRIQQVVRGDSAAYFCASSPTTGGGYEQYFGPGTRLTVT.

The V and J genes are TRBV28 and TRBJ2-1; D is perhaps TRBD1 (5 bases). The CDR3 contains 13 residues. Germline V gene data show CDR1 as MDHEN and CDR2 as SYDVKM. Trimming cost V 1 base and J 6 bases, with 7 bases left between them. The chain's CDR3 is CASSLSGFNEQFF. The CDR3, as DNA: TGTGCCAGCAGTTTATCAGGGTTCAATGAGCAGTTCTTC.

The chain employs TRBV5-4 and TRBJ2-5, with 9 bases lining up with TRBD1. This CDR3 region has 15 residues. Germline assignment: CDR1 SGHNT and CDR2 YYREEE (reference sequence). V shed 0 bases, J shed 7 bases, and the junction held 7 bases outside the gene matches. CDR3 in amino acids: CASSLGDRERGTQYF. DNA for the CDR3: TGTGCCAGCAGCTTGGGGGACAGGGAAAGGGGGACCCAGTACTTC.

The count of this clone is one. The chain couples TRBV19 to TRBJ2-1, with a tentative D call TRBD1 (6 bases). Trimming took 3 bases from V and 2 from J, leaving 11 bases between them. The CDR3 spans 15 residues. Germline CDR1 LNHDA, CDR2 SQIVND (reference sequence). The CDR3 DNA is TGTGCCAGTAGTATCACACAGGGCCCCTACAATGAGCAGTTCTTC. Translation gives CASSITQGPYNEQFF.

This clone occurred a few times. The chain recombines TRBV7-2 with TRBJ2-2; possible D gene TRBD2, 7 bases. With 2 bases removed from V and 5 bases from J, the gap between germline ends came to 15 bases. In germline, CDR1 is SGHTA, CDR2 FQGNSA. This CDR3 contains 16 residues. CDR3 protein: CASSLNGGRRTGELFF. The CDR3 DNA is TGTGCCAGCAGCTTAAACGGGGGGCGACGGACCGGGGAGCTGTTTTTT.

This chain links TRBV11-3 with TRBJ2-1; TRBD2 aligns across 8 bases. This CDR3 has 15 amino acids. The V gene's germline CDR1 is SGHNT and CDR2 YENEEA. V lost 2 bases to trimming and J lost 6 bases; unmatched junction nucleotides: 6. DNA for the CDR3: TGTGCCAGCAGCTTAAGCAGGGCGGGGGGCAATGAGCAGTTCTTC. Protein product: CASSLSRAGGNEQFF.

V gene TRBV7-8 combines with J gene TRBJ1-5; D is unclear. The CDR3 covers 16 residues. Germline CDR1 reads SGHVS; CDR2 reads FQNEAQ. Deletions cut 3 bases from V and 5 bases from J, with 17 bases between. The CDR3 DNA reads TGTGCCAGCAGCTTGGGTATCGGCCAGACCGATCAGCCCCAGCATTTT. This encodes CASSLGIGQTDQPQHF.

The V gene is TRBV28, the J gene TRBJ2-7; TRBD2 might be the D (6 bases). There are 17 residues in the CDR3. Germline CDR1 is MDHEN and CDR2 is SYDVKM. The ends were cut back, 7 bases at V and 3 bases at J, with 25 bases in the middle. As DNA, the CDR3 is TGTGCCAGCACTCGGCGGGACGGAGCCCTCTCGGTCTACGAGCAGTACTTC. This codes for CASTRRDGALSVYEQYF.

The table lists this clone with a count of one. The CDR3 sequence: CASSPAGSRGNTEAFF. CDR3 in DNA: TGTGCCAGTAGTCCGGCAGGGAGTCGGGGAAACACTGAAGCTTTCTTT. The V call is TRBV19, the J call TRBJ1-1; possible D gene TRBD1, 5 bases. V was pared by 5 bases and J by 2 bases, with 18 bases between. This CDR3 has 16 residues. Germline V CDR1 and CDR2: LNHDA, SQIVND (reference sequence).

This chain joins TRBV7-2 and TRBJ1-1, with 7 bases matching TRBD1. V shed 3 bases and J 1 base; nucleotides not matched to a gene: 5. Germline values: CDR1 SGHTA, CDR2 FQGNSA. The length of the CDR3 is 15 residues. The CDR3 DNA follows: TGTGCCAGCAGCTTTGACAGGGCCGGGAACACTGAAGCTTTCTTT. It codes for CASSFDRAGNTEAFF. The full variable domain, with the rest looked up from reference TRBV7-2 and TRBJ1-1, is GAGVSQSPSNKVTEKGKDVELRCDPISGHTALYWYRQSLGQGLEFLIYFQGNSAPDKSGLPSDRFSAERTGGSVSTLTIQRTQQEDSAVYLCASSFDRAGNTEAFFGQGTRLTVV.

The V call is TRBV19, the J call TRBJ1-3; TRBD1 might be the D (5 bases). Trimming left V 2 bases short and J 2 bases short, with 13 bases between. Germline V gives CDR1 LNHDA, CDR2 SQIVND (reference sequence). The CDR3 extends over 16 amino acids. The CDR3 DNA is TGTGCCAGTAGTATATGGACCGGGGCAGCTGGAAACACCATATATTTT. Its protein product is CASSIWTGAAGNTIYF.

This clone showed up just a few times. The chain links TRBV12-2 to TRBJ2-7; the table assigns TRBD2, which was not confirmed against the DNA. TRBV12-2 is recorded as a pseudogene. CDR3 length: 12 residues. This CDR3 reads CASRSFLKEQYF. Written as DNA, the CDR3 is TGTGCAAGTCGCTCGTTTTTAAAAGAGCAGTACTTC.

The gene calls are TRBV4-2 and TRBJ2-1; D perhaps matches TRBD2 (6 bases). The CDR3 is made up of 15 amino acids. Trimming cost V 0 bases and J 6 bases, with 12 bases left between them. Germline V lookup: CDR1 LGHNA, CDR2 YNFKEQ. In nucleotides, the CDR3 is TGTGCCAGCAGCCAAGATGAGGAGGGCGGCAATGAGCAGTTCTTC. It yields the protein CASSQDEEGGNEQFF.

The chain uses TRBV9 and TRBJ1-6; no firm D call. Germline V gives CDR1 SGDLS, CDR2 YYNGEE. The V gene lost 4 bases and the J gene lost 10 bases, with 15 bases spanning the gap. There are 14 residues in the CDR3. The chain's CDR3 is CASSLRTYGSPLHF. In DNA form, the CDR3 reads TGTGCCAGCAGCCTGCGGACCTATGGGTCACCCCTCCACTTT.

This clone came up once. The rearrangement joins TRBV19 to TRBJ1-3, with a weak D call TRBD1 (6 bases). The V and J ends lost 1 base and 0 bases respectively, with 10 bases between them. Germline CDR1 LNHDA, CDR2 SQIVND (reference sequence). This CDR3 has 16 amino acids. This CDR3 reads CASSIVLDSSGNTIYF. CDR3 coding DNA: TGTGCCAGTAGTATAGTCCTGGACAGCTCTGGAAACACCATATATTTT.

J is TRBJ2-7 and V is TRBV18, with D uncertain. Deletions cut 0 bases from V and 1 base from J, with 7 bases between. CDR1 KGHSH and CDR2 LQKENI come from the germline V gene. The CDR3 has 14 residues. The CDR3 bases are TGTGCCAGCTCACCACCGCGACAATCCTACGAGCAGTACTTC. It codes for CASSPPRQSYEQYF.

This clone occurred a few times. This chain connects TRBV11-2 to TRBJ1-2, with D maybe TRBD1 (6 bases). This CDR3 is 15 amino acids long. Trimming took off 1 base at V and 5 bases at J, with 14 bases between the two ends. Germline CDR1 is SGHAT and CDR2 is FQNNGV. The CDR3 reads CASSLVVGTHYGYTF. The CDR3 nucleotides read TGTGCCAGCAGCTTAGTGGTTGGGACACATTATGGCTACACCTTC.

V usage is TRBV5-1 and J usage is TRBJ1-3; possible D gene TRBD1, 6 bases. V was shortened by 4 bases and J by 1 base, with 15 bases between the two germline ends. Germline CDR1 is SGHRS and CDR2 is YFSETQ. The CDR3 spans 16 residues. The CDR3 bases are TGCGCCAGCAGCCCCACACAGGGTGGGTCTGGAAACACCATATATTTT. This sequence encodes CASSPTQGGSGNTIYF.